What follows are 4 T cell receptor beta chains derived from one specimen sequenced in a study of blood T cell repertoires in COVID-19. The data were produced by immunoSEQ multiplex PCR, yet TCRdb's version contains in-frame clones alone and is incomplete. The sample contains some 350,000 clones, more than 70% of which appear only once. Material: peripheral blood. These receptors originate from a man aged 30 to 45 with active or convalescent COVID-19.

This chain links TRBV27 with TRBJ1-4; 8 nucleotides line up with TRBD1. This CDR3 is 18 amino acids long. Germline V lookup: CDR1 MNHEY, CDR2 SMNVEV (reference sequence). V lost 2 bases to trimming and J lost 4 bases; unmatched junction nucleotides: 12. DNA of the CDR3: TGTGCCAGCAGTTTACGTCCCTTTCCGGGACAGGATAATGAAAAACTGTTTTTT. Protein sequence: CASSLRPFPGQDNEKLFF.

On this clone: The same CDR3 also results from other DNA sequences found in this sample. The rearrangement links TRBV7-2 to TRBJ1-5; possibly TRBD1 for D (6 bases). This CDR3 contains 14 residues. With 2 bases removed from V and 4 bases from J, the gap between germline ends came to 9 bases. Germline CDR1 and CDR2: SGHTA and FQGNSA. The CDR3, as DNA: TGTGCCAGCAGCTTAACAGGGTCGAATCAGCCCCAGCATTTT. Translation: CASSLTGSNQPQHF.

The CDR3 region has the DNA TGTGCCAGTAGTCCCATACAGGGGGCTAATGAAAAACTGTTTTTT. Protein product: CASSPIQGANEKLFF. The chain joins TRBV19 to TRBJ1-4; 8 bases map to TRBD1. The CDR3 is 15 amino acids. V lost 5 bases and J lost 3; bases outside the gene matches: 5. Germline V CDR1 and CDR2: LNHDA, SQIVND (reference sequence).

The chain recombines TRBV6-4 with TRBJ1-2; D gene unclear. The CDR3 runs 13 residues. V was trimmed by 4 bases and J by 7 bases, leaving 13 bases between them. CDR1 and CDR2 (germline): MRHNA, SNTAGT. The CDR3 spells CASSGWRALGYTF. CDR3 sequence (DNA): TGTGCCAGCAGTGGATGGAGGGCGCTTGGCTACACCTTC.